This T cell receptor (beta chain) was observed in a study of beta chain features in type 1 diabetes. V was pared by 1 base and J by 7 bases, with 10 bases between. The germline gives CDR1 SGHNT, CDR2 YENEEA. The CDR3 sequence is 13 residues long. This clone was recorded a few times. What it binds is unknown. cDNA synthesis used the whole RNA isolate, giving expressed TCRB sequences. Sequencing was performed with immunoSEQ multiplex PCR; in TCRdb, only in-frame clones are kept and a portion is missing. The data contain 200,000 to 250,000 clones, about 15% of them singletons. Whole-study results and caveats: TCRB CDR3s from Type 1 diabetes patients were moderately but significantly shorter in all four CD4+ subsets.

Sorted CD4+ subsets: naive, central memory, regulatory, stem cell-like memory (CD45RO/CCR7/CD25/CD127/CD95/CD27 panel). The rearrangement uses TRBV11-3 and TRBJ1-1; D is uncertain. The TCR originated in a man aged 25-40 years with type 1 diabetes. The sample comprised naive CD4+ T cells from blood. The CDR3 region has the DNA TGTGCCAGCAGCTTAGTAGAGTGGAGTGAAGCTTTCTTT. Protein: CASSLVEWSEAFF. The full variable domain, rest sourced from reference TRBV11-3 and TRBJ1-1, is EAGVVQSPRYKIIEKKQPVAFWCNPISGHNTLYWYLQNLGQGPELLIRYENEEAVDDSQLPKDRFSAERLKGVDSTLKIQPAELGDSAVYLCASSLVEWSEAFFGQGTRLTVV.